Listed here are 16 T cell receptor beta chains from one sample, sequenced in a study of response to subunit inactivated influenza vaccine. TCRdb reprocessed the RT-PCR reads via MiXCR and lists one record per CDR3 protein. This sample has about 650,000 distinct CDR3 sequences, with around 16% found just once. This sample comprised PBMCs from blood, obtained 12 days after vaccination. These receptor sequences come from a man in his forties or fifties who received an inactivated influenza vaccine.

This clonotype has a handful of counts. The rearrangement uses TRBV20-1 and TRBJ1-2; 8 bases match TRBD1. V lost 6 bases to trimming and J lost 3 bases; unmatched junction nucleotides: 9. The CDR3 spans 14 residues. Per germline, CDR1 DFQATT and CDR2 SNEGSKA (reference sequence). The CDR3 sequence is CSAGGSGGHYGYTF. The CDR3 coding sequence is TGCAGTGCAGGGGGATCAGGGGGCCACTATGGCTACACCTTC.

This clonotype was counted only a few times. The chain's CDR3 is CASSKTTGHDTGELFF. The CDR3 nucleotides read TGCGCCAGCAGCAAAACGACAGGGCACGACACCGGGGAGCTGTTTTTT. The chain employs TRBV5-1 and TRBJ2-2; TRBD1 agrees at 7 bases. CDR3 length equals 16 residues. Germline V gene sequence: CDR1 SGHRS, CDR2 YFSETQ. With V trimmed by 4 bases and J by 3 bases, 9 bases remained unmatched.

This clonotype was observed a few times. The rearrangement links TRBV6-6 to TRBJ2-7; 7 nucleotides line up with TRBD1. J was trimmed by 2 bases and V by 5 bases; bases with no gene match: 3. Germline CDR1 reads MNHNY; CDR2 reads SVGAGI (reference sequence). The CDR3 has 13 amino acids. The CDR3 reads CASSTGVTYEQYF. Written as DNA, the CDR3 is TGTGCCAGCAGTACAGGGGTAACCTACGAGCAGTACTTC.

The sample holds one count of this clonotype. The rearrangement uses TRBV28 and TRBJ2-5; the match to TRBD2 covers 7 bases. V shed 5 bases, J shed 0 bases, and the junction held 9 bases outside the gene matches. From germline, CDR1 is MDHEN and CDR2 SYDVKM. The CDR3 has 16 amino acids. DNA of the CDR3: TGTGCCAGCAGTCCGGGGACTATCGGGTACCAAGAGACCCAGTACTTC. It translates to CASSPGTIGYQETQYF.

The chain joins TRBV5-6 to TRBJ1-2; no clear D. In germline, CDR1 is SGHDT, CDR2 YYEEEE. With 5 bases removed from V and 6 bases from J, the gap between germline ends came to 11 bases. CDR3 length equals 12 residues. The CDR3: CASRSGLDGYTF. The CDR3 bases are TGTGCCAGCAGATCTGGGCTAGATGGCTACACCTTC.

This clonotype appeared many times. CDR3: CASRRLVGEQYF. The CDR3 nucleotides are TGTGCCAGCAGAAGACTAGTCGGCGAGCAGTACTTC. This chain joins TRBV12-3 or TRBV12-4 and TRBJ2-7; TRBD2 is a possible D gene (6 bases). Trimming removed 6 bases at V and 6 bases at J, with 12 bases between. This CDR3 spans 12 amino acids.

The chain couples TRBV6-1 to TRBJ2-4, with no clear D. The CDR3 totals 14 residues. Germline CDR1 MNHNS, CDR2 SASEGT. V gave up 4 bases and J gave up 3 bases, with 10 bases separating them. The CDR3 sequence is CASSGQERKNIQYF. Here the CDR3 DNA reads TGTGCCAGCAGTGGACAAGAGCGCAAAAACATTCAGTACTTC.

This sequence joins TRBV27 and TRBJ2-7, with D uncertain. Trimming removed 4 bases at V and 8 bases at J, with 12 bases between. This CDR3 has 12 amino acids. The germline gives CDR1 MNHEY, CDR2 SMNVEV (reference sequence). The CDR3 DNA follows: TGTGCCAGCAGTTCGCCTTTAGGGCAGCAGTACTTC. Protein sequence: CASSSPLGQQYF.

V gene TRBV7-3 combines with J gene TRBJ2-1; D unresolved. The CDR3 loop spans 13 amino acids. CDR1 and CDR2 (germline): SGHTA, FQGTGA. Between the trimmed V and J ends, which lost 0 bases and 13 bases, there was a span of 13 bases. The CDR3 region is CASSLTQAQNQFF. The CDR3 DNA reads TGTGCCAGCAGCTTAACTCAAGCTCAAAATCAGTTCTTC.

The chain couples TRBV20-1 to TRBJ2-7; D unresolved. The germline gives CDR1 DFQATT, CDR2 SNEGSKA (reference sequence). Deletions cut 1 base from V and 9 bases from J, with 13 bases between. CDR3 size: 12 residues. CDR3 DNA sequence: TGCAGTGCTAGAGTGGCCCAATCGGGGCAGTACTTC. Translation gives CSARVAQSGQYF.

The chain employs TRBV2 and TRBJ2-1; 9 nucleotides line up with TRBD2. The CDR3 sequence is 14 residues long. V was pared by 7 bases and J by 5 bases, with 6 bases of the junction left unmatched. CDR1 SNHLY and CDR2 FYNNEI come from the germline V gene. The CDR3 spells CASIELAGNNEQFF. The DNA of the CDR3 is TGTGCCAGCATCGAACTAGCGGGTAACAATGAGCAGTTCTTC.

This clonotype was detected a few times. The V call is TRBV3-1, the J call TRBJ1-5; D possibly corresponds to TRBD1 (5 bases). The germline V gene has CDR1 LGHDT and CDR2 YNNKEL (reference sequence). Trimming removed 7 bases from V and 6 bases from J, with 16 bases in between. This CDR3 has 14 amino acids. This chain's CDR3 is CASTPGPQGQPQHF. The CDR3 DNA reads as TGTGCCAGCACCCCAGGGCCTCAGGGTCAGCCCCAGCATTTT.

This chain joins TRBV29-1 and TRBJ2-5; the D call may be TRBD1 or TRBD2 (6 bases each). The germline V gene encodes CDR1 SQVTM and CDR2 ANQGSEA. V lost 6 bases, J lost 6 bases, and 17 bases lay in between. The CDR3 contains 13 residues. CDR3 residues: CSVLPSGAKTQYF. The DNA for the CDR3 is TGCAGCGTGCTTCCCTCGGGGGCGAAGACCCAGTACTTC.

This clonotype was seen only a few times. The chain is built from TRBV20-1 and TRBJ1-2, with D unresolved. The CDR3 loop spans 12 amino acids. The germline CDR1 and CDR2 sequences are DFQATT and SNEGSKA (reference sequence). The DNA of the CDR3 is TGCATGACGGAGGGCGCTAACTATGGCTACACCTTC. This codes for CMTEGANYGYTF.

This clonotype has just a few counts. The V call is TRBV12-3 or TRBV12-4, the J call TRBJ2-1, with a tentative D call TRBD2 (5 bases). This CDR3 has 13 amino acids. Trimming removed 6 bases from V and 5 bases from J, with 11 bases in between. The CDR3 here is CASSPDYDNEQFF. The CDR3 DNA sequence: TGTGCCAGCAGCCCCGACTACGACAATGAGCAGTTCTTC.

The chain is built from TRBV29-1 and TRBJ2-1; possible D gene TRBD1, 5 bases. V lost 7 bases and J 3 bases, leaving 16 bases between the germline ends. This CDR3 is built from 14 residues. Germline V gene lookup returns CDR1 SQVTM and CDR2 ANQGSEA. The CDR3 loop reads CSASGPGFYNEQFF. CDR3 bases: TGCAGCGCCTCCGGGCCAGGGTTCTACAATGAGCAGTTCTTC.